This TCR beta chain was obtained from a study of CD8+ T cells in alopecia areata (dated by TCRdb to between 2018 and 2020). Study-wide context: Treated patients were enrolled in an open-label pilot trial of oral tofacitinib at 5 to 10 mg twice daily for moderate-to-severe alopecia areata. Tofacitinib was administered for 6 to 18 months, and 6 months of follow-up off drug were then conducted to assess delayed response and recurrence. The SALT score, which quantifies the percentage of affected scalp surface area, was used to measure disease severity in treated patients. The RNA source kit depended on sample type: the PAXgene miRNA kit for fixed scalp, the miRNeasy kit for PBMCs, and the RNeasy kit for mouse skin. Clonality in the scalp was compared among normal scalp (n=4), patchy alopecia areata scalp (n=8), and alopecia totalis/universalis scalp (n=8). In both human patients and the C3H/HeJ mouse model, the study applied high-throughput TCRbeta sequencing to look at T cell clonal expansion in alopecia areata. Scalp tissue and sorted CD4+ and CD8+ peripheral blood T cells from patchy and totalis/universalis alopecia areata patients and from healthy controls were covered by human TCRbeta sequencing. Amplification of TCRbeta CDR3 regions was done by immunoSEQ multiplex PCR using 35 Vbeta forward primers and 13 Jbeta reverse primers. Biopsies were taken from tofacitinib-treated patients at baseline and at 4 and 24 weeks of treatment, and a later scalp biopsy was taken in several of the tofacitinib-treated patients. What the research found in general, with its limitations: Higher clonality and more expanded CD8+ clones were observed in lesional scalp than in normal scalp, particularly in alopecia totalis/universalis, a finding suggestive of antigenic drive. During tofacitinib treatment, many expanded lesional clones stuck around in both scalp and blood, and this persistence may partly explain why relapse happens after treatment is stopped. Unlike mouse skin, where gammadelta T cells dominate, normal human skin contains resident alphabeta T cells that get sequenced too, which complicates analysis of the scalp TCR repertoire. Because the treated cohort was small and included a single nonresponder, larger studies are needed to assess links between baseline CD8+ expansion and response. TCR sequences shared between patients were less clear than in mice, possibly partly because of HLA diversity in the patient population. Scalp clonality and the number of expanded CD8+ clones among the top 100 scalp clones were significantly decreased by tofacitinib.

Library preparation used the immunoSEQ multiplex PCR assay. RNA was extracted from all samples and reverse transcribed into cDNA as template for TCR sequencing. SuperScript III was used to make first-strand cDNA, primed with a 2:1 mix of oligo-dT and random hexamers. A synthetic immune receptor repertoire was used to assess amplification bias, and residual bias was removed computationally. The paper's processing steps were these. Raw reads were preprocessed to remove errors, and CDR3 was defined by IMGT conventions from the conserved cysteine to phenylalanine. Clonality was calculated as 1 minus Shannon entropy normalized by log2 of the number of productive unique TCRs. CD4 or CD8 identity of scalp clones was inferred by cross-referencing scalp TCRbeta sequences with sorted blood CD4 and CD8 repertoires. TCRdb provides this immuneACCESS table in a form limited to in-frame rearrangements. Some clones are lacking; in checked studies, under half of them reflect an unresolved V gene, and why the rest are absent is not known. For V, J and clone size, that table is used; D and trimming come from the DNA. The sample table contains about 42,000 clones; only one count was recorded for about three fifths of them. Under 25% of the sample belongs to the ten largest clones.

Per the publication, the time point label means: more than 3 weeks on oral tofacitinib. The label giving this sample's treatment or condition can be read as: oral pan-JAK inhibitor, 5-10 mg twice daily. Lesional scalp punch biopsies and peripheral blood were obtained from alopecia areata patients. PBMCs were isolated by density centrifugation and stained for CD3, CD4 and CD8, after which CD4+ and CD8+ T cells were sorted on a FACSAria. As regards this clone: Its antigen remains undetermined. Base qualities are not provided; no much larger clone lies one nucleotide away.

Via the germline V gene, CDR1 is SNHLY and CDR2 FYNNEI. Between the V and J ends, shortened by 3 bases and 6 bases respectively, the junction contains 12 bases. Spanning cysteine to phenylalanine, the CDR3 consists of 13 amino acids. Only the CDR3 DNA stays, 39 bases, in frame from base 1. The clonotype was recovered from a human donor with alopecia areata. The specimen comprised CD8+ T cells sorted from blood, sampled at week 4, from a patient treated with tofacitinib. This sequence uses TRBV2 and TRBJ2-7; tentative D gene TRBD1, with 6 bases matching. For the CDR3, the sequence is CASSDRGRVEQYF. The DNA sequence reads TGTGCCAGCAGTGACAGGGGTAGGGTCGAGCAGTACTTC.